A selection of T cell receptor beta chains follows, all from one sample in a study of blood T cell repertoires in COVID-19. Clones were read by immunoSEQ multiplex PCR, and TCRdb kept only the in-frame ones, dropping some. Of around 290,000 clones in the sample, about 89% were seen once. Sequencing was carried out using peripheral blood. Receptor source: a woman between 45 and 60 years old who had recovered from COVID-19. The CDR3 runs from the conserved cysteine through the conserved F or W. Each record gives: clone size, V gene, D gene, J gene, CDR3 protein, CDR3 DNA. A D gene is named only where the DNA matches it firmly. Part of the rows lack a size; the others show once, few, many or a class for expanded clones.

abundance: -
v_gene: TRBV7-2
d_gene: TRBD2
j_gene: TRBJ2-3
CDR3aa: CASSFSSGLSTDTQYF
CDR3nt: TGTGCCAGCAGCTTCTCTAGCGGGTTGAGCACAGATACGCAGTATTTT

abundance: -
v_gene: TRBV5-1
d_gene: TRBD1
j_gene: TRBJ2-7
CDR3aa: CASSEGQGRVYEQYF
CDR3nt: TGCGCCAGCAGCGAGGGACAGGGAAGAGTCTACGAGCAGTACTTC

abundance: -
v_gene: TRBV5-6
d_gene: -
j_gene: TRBJ2-4
CDR3aa: CASNGGSKNIQYF
CDR3nt: TGTGCCAGCAATGGGGGCAGCAAAAACATTCAGTACTTC

abundance: -
v_gene: TRBV28
d_gene: -
j_gene: TRBJ1-2
CDR3aa: CASRPYGGKASINYGYTF
CDR3nt: TGTGCCAGCAGGCCATACGGGGGGAAGGCCTCGATTAACTATGGCTACACCTTC

abundance: -
v_gene: TRBV9
d_gene: -
j_gene: TRBJ2-1
CDR3aa: CASSVVAGDNEQFF
CDR3nt: TGTGCCAGCAGCGTAGTGGCAGGGGACAATGAGCAGTTCTTC

abundance: -
v_gene: TRBV7-9
d_gene: -
j_gene: TRBJ1-2
CDR3aa: CASSLAGRRVADYGYTF
CDR3nt: TGTGCCAGCAGCTTAGCGGGCAGGAGGGTGGCGGACTATGGCTACACCTTC

abundance: once
v_gene: TRBV5-1
d_gene: TRBD2
j_gene: TRBJ2-5
CDR3aa: CASSLALTSGRKETQYF
CDR3nt: TGCGCCAGCAGCTTAGCGCTGACTAGCGGGCGGAAAGAGACCCAGTACTTC

abundance: -
v_gene: TRBV7-3
d_gene: TRBD1
j_gene: TRBJ2-1
CDR3aa: CASSLGQGEYNEQFF
CDR3nt: TGTGCCAGCAGCTTAGGGCAGGGGGAGTACAATGAGCAGTTCTTC

abundance: -
v_gene: TRBV6-6
d_gene: TRBD2
j_gene: TRBJ2-1
CDR3aa: CASTGGGLPPYNEQFF
CDR3nt: TGTGCCAGCACGGGAGGCGGCCTCCCCCCCTACAATGAGCAGTTCTTC

abundance: few
v_gene: TRBV5-4
d_gene: -
j_gene: TRBJ2-2
CDR3aa: CASRKQGTGELFF
CDR3nt: TGTGCCAGCAGAAAACAGGGTACCGGGGAGCTGTTTTTT

abundance: -
v_gene: TRBV19
d_gene: TRBD1
j_gene: TRBJ2-2
CDR3aa: CASSSRKGAMIGTGELFF
CDR3nt: TGTGCCAGTAGTTCTCGTAAGGGGGCAATGATTGGGACCGGGGAGCTGTTTTTT

abundance: -
v_gene: TRBV27
d_gene: TRBD2
j_gene: TRBJ2-3
CDR3aa: CASSSLAGGRGTDTQYF
CDR3nt: TGTGCCAGCAGTAGCTTAGCGGGAGGGAGGGGCACAGATACGCAGTATTTT

abundance: once
v_gene: TRBV5-5
d_gene: -
j_gene: TRBJ1-4
CDR3aa: CASRRSNEKLFF
CDR3nt: TGTGCCAGCAGGAGGTCAAATGAAAAACTGTTTTTT

abundance: -
v_gene: TRBV11-2
d_gene: -
j_gene: TRBJ2-3
CDR3aa: CASRLDSTTQYF
CDR3nt: TGTGCCAGCAGGTTGGACTCAACTACGCAGTATTTT

abundance: -
v_gene: TRBV13
d_gene: TRBD1
j_gene: TRBJ2-6
CDR3aa: CASSSRDRGSGANVLTF
CDR3nt: TGTGCCAGCAGCTCCCGGGACAGGGGGTCTGGGGCCAACGTCCTGACTTTC

abundance: -
v_gene: TRBV10-1
d_gene: TRBD1
j_gene: TRBJ2-3
CDR3aa: CASSERTGPDTQYF
CDR3nt: TGCGCCAGCAGTGAACGGACAGGCCCAGATACGCAGTATTTT

abundance: -
v_gene: TRBV18
d_gene: -
j_gene: TRBJ1-2
CDR3aa: CASSPDSKSRGYTF
CDR3nt: TGTGCCAGCTCACCGGACAGTAAATCTCGTGGCTACACCTTC

abundance: -
v_gene: TRBV10-1
d_gene: TRBD2
j_gene: TRBJ2-7
CDR3aa: CASSESVLAGRIYEQYF
CDR3nt: TGCGCCAGCAGTGAGTCGGTATTAGCGGGAAGGATCTACGAGCAGTACTTC

abundance: -
v_gene: TRBV7-2
d_gene: -
j_gene: TRBJ2-5
CDR3aa: CASSRDTQETQYF
CDR3nt: TGTGCCAGCAGCCGGGACACGCAAGAGACCCAGTACTTC

abundance: -
v_gene: TRBV5-4
d_gene: -
j_gene: TRBJ2-7
CDR3aa: CASSNQGMGYEQYF
CDR3nt: TGTGCCAGCAGCAATCAGGGTATGGGCTACGAGCAGTACTTC

abundance: -
v_gene: TRBV4-2
d_gene: -
j_gene: TRBJ2-3
CDR3aa: CASSQGARGGTDTQYF
CDR3nt: TGTGCCAGCAGCCAAGGGGCTAGAGGGGGAACAGATACGCAGTATTTT

abundance: -
v_gene: TRBV4-3
d_gene: -
j_gene: TRBJ2-7
CDR3aa: CASSQDARGPYEQYF
CDR3nt: TGCGCCAGCAGCCAAGATGCCAGGGGCCCCTACGAGCAGTACTTC

abundance: once
v_gene: TRBV5-1
d_gene: -
j_gene: TRBJ1-1
CDR3aa: CASSPPGMDEAFF
CDR3nt: TGCGCCAGCAGCCCCCCGGGTATGGATGAAGCTTTCTTT

abundance: -
v_gene: TRBV7-2
d_gene: -
j_gene: TRBJ1-5
CDR3aa: CASSLISQGYNQPQHF
CDR3nt: TGTGCCAGCAGCTTGATTTCACAGGGATACAATCAGCCCCAGCATTTT

abundance: -
v_gene: TRBV28
d_gene: TRBD2
j_gene: TRBJ2-1
CDR3aa: CASTVLAGLYNEQFF
CDR3nt: TGTGCCAGCACCGTTCTAGCGGGCCTCTACAATGAGCAGTTCTTC

abundance: -
v_gene: TRBV3-1/TRBV3-2
d_gene: -
j_gene: TRBJ2-1
CDR3aa: CASSLPGVSYNEQFF
CDR3nt: TGTGCCAGCAGCCTACCAGGCGTCTCCTACAATGAGCAGTTCTTC

abundance: few
v_gene: TRBV2
d_gene: -
j_gene: TRBJ2-2
CDR3aa: CATLPGELAGELFF
CDR3nt: TGTGCCACTCTACCCGGAGAATTGGCCGGGGAGCTGTTTTTT

abundance: -
v_gene: TRBV30
d_gene: -
j_gene: TRBJ2-5
CDR3aa: CAWSTREFQETQYF
CDR3nt: TGTGCCTGGAGCACACGGGAATTCCAAGAGACCCAGTACTTC

abundance: -
v_gene: TRBV15
d_gene: -
j_gene: TRBJ2-4
CDR3aa: CATSRAVRGTKNIQYF
CDR3nt: TGTGCCACCAGCAGAGCGGTCAGGGGCACCAAAAACATTCAGTACTTC

abundance: -
v_gene: TRBV27
d_gene: TRBD1
j_gene: TRBJ1-1
CDR3aa: CASGHRGTEAFF
CDR3nt: TGTGCCAGCGGACACAGGGGTACTGAAGCTTTCTTT

abundance: -
v_gene: TRBV30
d_gene: -
j_gene: TRBJ1-2
CDR3aa: CAWSRETGRGYTF
CDR3nt: TGTGCCTGGAGTAGGGAGACAGGAAGGGGCTACACCTTC

abundance: -
v_gene: TRBV6-5
d_gene: -
j_gene: TRBJ2-2
CDR3aa: CASRFGQGGTGELFF
CDR3nt: TGTGCCAGCAGATTCGGACAGGGAGGGACCGGGGAGCTGTTTTTT

abundance: -
v_gene: TRBV5-3
d_gene: -
j_gene: TRBJ1-1
CDR3aa: CARSHQRGTEAFF
CDR3nt: TGTGCCAGAAGCCACCAACGGGGGACTGAAGCTTTCTTT

abundance: -
v_gene: TRBV2
d_gene: -
j_gene: TRBJ1-1
CDR3aa: CASKRDNWNTEAFF
CDR3nt: TGTGCCAGCAAGAGGGACAACTGGAACACTGAAGCTTTCTTT

abundance: -
v_gene: TRBV3-1/TRBV3-2
d_gene: -
j_gene: TRBJ1-1
CDR3aa: CASSQGGVVAFF
CDR3nt: TGTGCCAGCAGCCAAGGGGGGGTTGTAGCTTTCTTT

abundance: -
v_gene: TRBV19
d_gene: TRBD1
j_gene: TRBJ2-7
CDR3aa: CATRDRVTYEQYF
CDR3nt: TGTGCCACCCGGGACAGGGTAACCTACGAGCAGTACTTC

abundance: few
v_gene: TRBV7-9
d_gene: TRBD2
j_gene: TRBJ2-1
CDR3aa: CASSFTSGGANEQFF
CDR3nt: TGTGCCAGCAGCTTTACTAGCGGAGGGGCTAATGAGCAGTTCTTC

abundance: -
v_gene: TRBV3-1/TRBV3-2
d_gene: -
j_gene: TRBJ1-6
CDR3aa: CASSQDGGNSPLHF
CDR3nt: TGTGCCAGCAGCCAAGATGGAGGAAACTCACCCCTCCACTTT

abundance: -
v_gene: TRBV24-1
d_gene: -
j_gene: TRBJ2-3
CDR3aa: CATGGVEAADTQYF
CDR3nt: TGTGCCACTGGTGGGGTCGAAGCGGCAGATACGCAGTATTTT

abundance: -
v_gene: TRBV4-3
d_gene: -
j_gene: TRBJ1-1
CDR3aa: CASSQDPTGNTEAFF
CDR3nt: TGCGCCAGCAGCCAAGATCCGACAGGGAACACTGAAGCTTTCTTT

abundance: -
v_gene: TRBV9
d_gene: TRBD2
j_gene: TRBJ2-7
CDR3aa: CASSPRLADAYEQYF
CDR3nt: TGTGCCAGCAGCCCCCGACTAGCGGACGCCTACGAGCAGTACTTC

abundance: few
v_gene: TRBV11-2
d_gene: -
j_gene: TRBJ1-2
CDR3aa: CASTPLAANYGYTF
CDR3nt: TGTGCCAGCACCCCCCTAGCGGCTAACTATGGCTACACCTTC

abundance: -
v_gene: TRBV19
d_gene: TRBD2
j_gene: TRBJ2-5
CDR3aa: CASRAVGGAETQYF
CDR3nt: TGTGCCAGTAGGGCCGTCGGGGGGGCAGAGACCCAGTACTTC

abundance: -
v_gene: TRBV5-1
d_gene: -
j_gene: TRBJ2-1
CDR3aa: CASRGSSPGNEQFF
CDR3nt: TGCGCCAGCAGGGGGAGTAGCCCGGGAAATGAGCAGTTCTTC

abundance: -
v_gene: TRBV10-3
d_gene: TRBD2
j_gene: TRBJ2-1
CDR3aa: CAISELAGDDEQFF
CDR3nt: TGTGCCATCAGTGAGTTAGCGGGAGATGATGAGCAGTTCTTC

abundance: once
v_gene: TRBV19
d_gene: TRBD1
j_gene: TRBJ1-5
CDR3aa: CASSTTGGDQPQHF
CDR3nt: TGTGCCAGTAGCACGACAGGGGGCGATCAGCCCCAGCATTTT

abundance: -
v_gene: TRBV30
d_gene: TRBD2
j_gene: TRBJ2-7
CDR3aa: CAFTPTSGVSSYEQYF
CDR3nt: TGTGCCTTTACCCCTACTAGCGGTGTAAGCTCCTACGAGCAGTACTTC

abundance: -
v_gene: TRBV10-3
d_gene: TRBD2
j_gene: TRBJ2-1
CDR3aa: CAIRGVTSGGPESSYNEQFF
CDR3nt: TGTGCCATCAGAGGTGTTACTAGCGGGGGGCCTGAATCTTCCTACAATGAGCAGTTCTTC

abundance: -
v_gene: TRBV28
d_gene: TRBD2
j_gene: TRBJ2-2
CDR3aa: CASDRAGVNTGELFF
CDR3nt: TGTGCCAGTGATAGAGCGGGAGTCAACACCGGGGAGCTGTTTTTT

abundance: -
v_gene: TRBV9
d_gene: -
j_gene: TRBJ1-2
CDR3aa: CASSQSGVYNYGYTF
CDR3nt: TGTGCCAGCAGCCAAAGCGGGGTCTATAACTATGGCTACACCTTC

abundance: -
v_gene: TRBV18
d_gene: -
j_gene: TRBJ1-6
CDR3aa: CASSATLVGGNSPLHF
CDR3nt: TGTGCCAGCTCTGCAACCCTTGTCGGGGGTAATTCACCCCTCCACTTT